Listed below are T cell receptor beta chains from one sample, sequenced in a study of technical replicates of blood from several donors. Profiled with immunoSEQ multiplex PCR; TCRdb holds only in-frame clones, not every one. The profile shows about 61,000 clones, 97% of them singletons. The sequenced sample consisted of T cells isolated from PBMCs. The origin of the receptors is a human donor in good health. Each CDR3 is given with its conserved first and last residue. D genes are given only for firm matches. Some rows mark clone size as missing; the rest say once, few, many or name a class of expanded clone.

v_call	j_call	d_call	clone_size	cdr3_aa	cdr3_nt
TRBV19	TRBJ1-1	TRBD1	NA	CASSIHRGQGPMNTEAFF	TGTGCCAGTAGTATCCACAGGGGTCAGGGTCCTATGAACACTGAAGCTTTCTTT
TRBV9	TRBJ2-3	TRBD2	NA	CASSVAPSGRDDTQYF	TGTGCCAGCAGCGTAGCTCCTAGCGGGAGGGATGATACGCAGTATTTT
TRBV28	TRBJ1-4	NA	once	CASSGDLGSEKLFF	TGTGCCAGCAGTGGAGACCTAGGGAGTGAAAAACTGTTTTTT
TRBV5-1	TRBJ1-1	NA	NA	CASSRGGIATEAFF	TGCGCCAGCAGCCGCGGGGGGATCGCCACTGAAGCTTTCTTT
TRBV19	TRBJ1-1	NA	once	CASSTRSSGNTEAFF	TGTGCCAGTAGTACGCGGTCGTCGGGAAACACTGAAGCTTTCTTT
TRBV6-4	TRBJ2-3	TRBD1	once	CASSEQGADTQYF	TGTGCCAGCAGTGAACAGGGGGCAGATACGCAGTATTTT
TRBV11-3	TRBJ2-1	NA	NA	CASSLESRNEQFF	TGTGCCAGCAGCTTAGAGTCCCGCAATGAGCAGTTCTTC
TRBV6-6	TRBJ1-4	NA	NA	CASSYGQGGEKLFF	TGTGCCAGCAGTTACGGGCAGGGAGGAGAAAAACTGTTTTTT
TRBV27	TRBJ1-4	TRBD1	NA	CASTLGQGGEKLFF	TGTGCCAGCACCTTGGGGCAGGGGGGCGAAAAACTGTTTTTT
TRBV29-1	TRBJ1-2	TRBD1	NA	CSVETSGTGENYGYTF	TGCAGCGTTGAGACCTCCGGGACAGGGGAAAACTATGGCTACACCTTC
TRBV28	TRBJ2-3	NA	NA	CASSLGRRLERQYF	TGTGCCAGCAGTTTAGGCCGACGGCTAGAGAGGCAGTATTTT
TRBV5-6	TRBJ2-2	TRBD2	NA	CASSYSSGGITGELFF	TGTGCCAGCAGTTATTCTAGCGGGGGGATCACCGGGGAGCTGTTTTTT
TRBV5-1	TRBJ2-7	NA	once	CASSPGQPFDPYEQYF	TGCGCCAGCAGCCCAGGACAGCCATTTGATCCCTACGAGCAGTACTTC
TRBV7-8	TRBJ2-7	TRBD1	NA	CASSLGRGQANYEQYF	TGTGCCAGCAGCTTAGGGCGGGGACAGGCTAACTACGAGCAGTACTTC
TRBV19	TRBJ1-2	TRBD1	NA	CASSINQGVDGYTF	TGTGCCAGTAGTATCAATCAGGGGGTCGATGGCTACACCTTC
TRBV9	TRBJ1-6	NA	NA	CASTETGRSPLHF	TGTGCCAGCACCGAGACAGGAAGGTCACCCCTCCACTTT
TRBV6-1	TRBJ2-2	NA	NA	CATVERAATGELFF	TGTGCCACGGTGGAGAGGGCCGCGACCGGGGAGCTGTTTTTT
TRBV7-9	TRBJ2-1	TRBD2	NA	CASSSKRGGLHNEQFF	TGTGCCAGCAGCTCAAAGCGGGGGGGCCTACACAATGAGCAGTTCTTC
TRBV19	TRBJ2-7	NA	NA	CASSDSFSYEQYF	TGTGCCAGTAGTGACAGCTTCTCTTACGAGCAGTACTTC
TRBV7-2	TRBJ2-1	TRBD2	NA	CASIPGGGSYNEQFF	TGTGCCAGCATCCCCGGGGGGGGCTCCTACAATGAGCAGTTCTTC
TRBV7-8	TRBJ2-1	TRBD2	NA	CASSPGLAGGLYEQFF	TGTGCCAGCAGCCCGGGACTAGCGGGAGGGTTGTATGAGCAGTTCTTC
TRBV4-1	TRBJ2-5	NA	NA	CASSQERRTSPYWTQYF	TGCGCCAGCAGCCAAGAACGAAGAACTAGCCCGTATTGGACCCAGTACTTC
TRBV7-9	TRBJ2-2	TRBD1	NA	CASSLPPGQGNTGELFF	TGTGCCAGCAGCTTGCCCCCGGGACAGGGGAACACCGGGGAGCTGTTTTTT
TRBV5-4	TRBJ2-5	NA	NA	CASSLNSPETQYF	TGTGCCAGCAGCTTGAACAGCCCGGAGACCCAGTACTTC
TRBV28	TRBJ2-1	TRBD2	NA	CASNDIAGLEQFF	TGTGCCAGCAATGACATAGCGGGACTTGAGCAGTTCTTC
TRBV4-1	TRBJ2-5	NA	NA	CASSSQGGRGWTQYF	TGCGCCAGCAGCTCACAGGGAGGGCGGGGATGGACCCAGTACTTC
TRBV5-4	TRBJ2-3	TRBD2	NA	CASSSRTSVDTQYF	TGTGCCAGCAGCAGTCGGACTAGTGTGGATACGCAGTATTTT
TRBV7-8	TRBJ1-1	NA	NA	CASSLALGPGVEAFF	TGTGCCAGCAGCTTAGCGCTAGGGCCAGGGGTTGAAGCTTTCTTT
TRBV6-5	TRBJ2-7	TRBD2	NA	CASSRSGFTSGEQYF	TGTGCCAGCAGTCGGTCGGGCTTTACTAGCGGCGAGCAGTACTTC
TRBV5-1	TRBJ2-5	NA	NA	CASSWNIANSGLETQYF	TGCGCCAGCAGCTGGAACATCGCTAATAGCGGTTTAGAGACCCAGTACTTC
TRBV7-9	TRBJ2-2	TRBD1	NA	CASSSGQGNTGELFF	TGTGCCAGCAGCTCCGGACAGGGAAACACCGGGGAGCTGTTTTTT
TRBV19	TRBJ1-3	NA	NA	CASSIGGSSGNTIYF	TGTGCCAGTAGTATAGGAGGGAGTTCTGGAAACACCATATATTTT
TRBV2	TRBJ1-4	TRBD1	few	CASSGTGEKLFF	TGTGCCAGCAGTGGGACAGGGGAAAAACTGTTTTTT
TRBV5-6	TRBJ1-1	TRBD1	NA	CASSSDRVNTEAFF	TGTGCCAGCAGCTCTGACAGGGTAAACACTGAAGCTTTCTTT
TRBV6-5	TRBJ2-2	NA	NA	CASSSRVTGTGELFF	TGTGCCAGCAGTTCCAGGGTGACAGGAACCGGGGAGCTGTTTTTT
TRBV11-3	TRBJ2-1	TRBD2	NA	CASSRSVAGVNNEQFF	TGTGCCAGCAGCCGTAGCGTAGCGGGAGTTAACAATGAGCAGTTCTTC
TRBV7-9	TRBJ1-1	NA	NA	CASRWKGQAEKEAFF	TGTGCCAGCAGGTGGAAGGGACAAGCCGAAAAGGAGGCTTTCTTT
TRBV6-5	TRBJ2-2	NA	NA	CASRPPGTGELFF	TGTGCCAGCAGGCCGCCAGGGACCGGGGAGCTGTTTTTT
TRBV9	TRBJ2-5	TRBD2	NA	CASTKTGGPETQYF	TGTGCCAGCACGAAAACGGGGGGGCCGGAGACCCAGTACTTC
TRBV7-2	TRBJ2-7	TRBD1	NA	CASSQDRALYEQYF	TGTGCCAGCAGCCAGGACAGGGCTTTATACGAGCAGTACTTC
TRBV7-9	TRBJ2-3	TRBD2	NA	CASSSRLAGFTDTQYF	TGTGCCAGCAGCTCTCGCCTAGCGGGATTCACAGATACGCAGTATTTT
TRBV20-1	TRBJ2-2	NA	NA	CSASSSGELFF	TGCAGTGCTAGCTCCTCCGGGGAGCTGTTTTTT
TRBV9	TRBJ2-1	NA	NA	CASSEQGPDLGNEQFF	TGTGCCAGCAGCGAACAGGGTCCGGATTTGGGGAATGAGCAGTTCTTC
TRBV6-5	TRBJ2-7	TRBD1	NA	CASSPGQGSYEQYF	TGTGCCAGCAGCCCGGGACAGGGCTCCTACGAGCAGTACTTC
TRBV13	TRBJ2-7	TRBD1	NA	CASSLGYRGRGDEQYF	TGTGCCAGCAGCTTAGGCTACAGGGGGCGAGGGGACGAGCAGTACTTC
TRBV29-1	TRBJ2-3	NA	NA	CSVEDLGRFTDTQYF	TGCAGCGTTGAAGATCTGGGCAGGTTCACAGATACGCAGTATTTT
TRBV11-1	TRBJ2-1	NA	NA	CASSLVTSSSKQFF	TGTGCCAGCAGCTTAGTGACTTCCAGCAGTAAGCAGTTCTTC
TRBV9	TRBJ1-1	NA	NA	CASSVGHLNTEAFF	TGTGCCAGCAGCGTCGGACACCTGAACACTGAAGCTTTCTTT
TRBV5-1	TRBJ1-1	TRBD1	NA	CASSWDSFGEAFF	TGCGCCAGCAGCTGGGACAGCTTCGGAGAAGCTTTCTTT
TRBV7-9	TRBJ1-5	NA	NA	CASSLSGAEKHF	TGTGCCAGCAGCTTAAGTGGGGCAGAAAAGCATTTT